This TCR beta chain was identified in a study of OX40 agonist ivuxolimab in advanced cancers. Looking at the study overall: Age averaged around 60 years (range roughly 23 to 85), and 82.7% were male.

Clones were sequenced by immunoSEQ multiplex PCR, and TCRdb holds only the in-frame ones, with some missing. Of 80,000 or so clones in the sample, less than 95% are singletons; the top ten hold around 1.9%. Peripheral blood came from all dose cohorts at three timepoints. Trimming took 10 bases from V and 1 from J; bases not matched to a gene: 4. CDR3 size: 13 residues. Germline V lookup: CDR1 WSHSY, CDR2 SAAADI. This rearrangement joins TRBV10-2 to TRBJ2-7, with 10 bases aligning to TRBD2. The input for sequencing was CD4+ or CD8+ T cells sorted from blood, taken in a trial of the OX40 agonist ivuxolimab. This TCR was recovered from an adult with an advanced solid tumor such as melanoma, head and neck, liver or kidney cancer. CDR3 coding DNA: TGCGCCACCAGGACTAGCGGATCCTACGAGCAGTACTTC. Encoded protein: CATRTSGSYEQYF.